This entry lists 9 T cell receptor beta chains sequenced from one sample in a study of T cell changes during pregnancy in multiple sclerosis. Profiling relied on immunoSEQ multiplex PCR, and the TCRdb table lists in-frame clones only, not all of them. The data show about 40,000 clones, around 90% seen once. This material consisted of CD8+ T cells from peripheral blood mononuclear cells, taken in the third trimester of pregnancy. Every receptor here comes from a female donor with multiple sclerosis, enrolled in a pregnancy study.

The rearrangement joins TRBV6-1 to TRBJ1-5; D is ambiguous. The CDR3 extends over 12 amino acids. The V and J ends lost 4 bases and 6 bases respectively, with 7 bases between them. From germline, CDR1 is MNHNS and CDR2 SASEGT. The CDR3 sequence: CASSGISQPQHF. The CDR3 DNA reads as TGTGCCAGCAGTGGAATTAGTCAGCCCCAGCATTTT.

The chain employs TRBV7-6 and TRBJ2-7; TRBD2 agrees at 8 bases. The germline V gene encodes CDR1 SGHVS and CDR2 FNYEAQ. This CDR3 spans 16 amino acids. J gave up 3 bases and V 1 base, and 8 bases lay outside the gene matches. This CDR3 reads CASSLDRGGRNYEQYF. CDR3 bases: TGTGCCAGCAGCTTAGACCGGGGCGGGAGGAACTACGAGCAGTACTTC.

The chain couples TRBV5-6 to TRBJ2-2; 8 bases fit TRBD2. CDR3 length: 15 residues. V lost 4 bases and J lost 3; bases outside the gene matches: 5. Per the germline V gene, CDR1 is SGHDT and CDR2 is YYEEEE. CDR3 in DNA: TGTGCCAGCAGCAAGCGGGAGTCCGACACCGGGGAGCTGTTTTTT. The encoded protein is CASSKRESDTGELFF.

CDR3 residues: CASSVEDVRREGPTDTQYF. The CDR3 coding sequence is TGTGCCAGCAGCGTAGAGGACGTAAGGCGGGAGGGCCCAACAGATACGCAGTATTTT. The rearrangement links TRBV9 to TRBJ2-3, with 9 bases fitting TRBD2. V was pared by 0 bases and J by 3 bases, with 14 bases of the junction left unmatched. The germline V gene encodes CDR1 SGDLS and CDR2 YYNGEE. CDR3 length: 19 residues.

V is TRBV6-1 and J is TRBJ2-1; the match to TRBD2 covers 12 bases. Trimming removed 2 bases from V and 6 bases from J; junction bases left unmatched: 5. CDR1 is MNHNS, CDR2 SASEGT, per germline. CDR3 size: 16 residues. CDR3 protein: CASSEFGTSGLNEQFF. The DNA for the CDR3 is TGTGCCAGCAGTGAATTTGGGACTAGCGGGCTCAATGAGCAGTTCTTC.

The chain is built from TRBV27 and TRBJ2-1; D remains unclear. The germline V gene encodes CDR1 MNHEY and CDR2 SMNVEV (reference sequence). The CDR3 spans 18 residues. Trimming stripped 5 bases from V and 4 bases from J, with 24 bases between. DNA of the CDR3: TGTGCCAGCAGTCCCGCCCCTTGGGCCTCTGAGTGGTACAATGAGCAGTTCTTC. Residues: CASSPAPWASEWYNEQFF.

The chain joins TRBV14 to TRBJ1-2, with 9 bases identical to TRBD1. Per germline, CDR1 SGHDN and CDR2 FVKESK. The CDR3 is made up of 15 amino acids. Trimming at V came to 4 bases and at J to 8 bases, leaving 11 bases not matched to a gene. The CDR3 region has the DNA TGTGCCAGCAGCCCGGACGTTCGGACAGGGGAAGGCTACACCTTC. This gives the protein CASSPDVRTGEGYTF.

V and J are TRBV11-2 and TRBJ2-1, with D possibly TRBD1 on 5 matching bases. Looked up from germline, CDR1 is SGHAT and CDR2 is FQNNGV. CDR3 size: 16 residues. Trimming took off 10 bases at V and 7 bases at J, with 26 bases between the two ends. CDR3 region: CATSGLEGSVGNEQFF. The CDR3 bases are TGTGCCACCTCAGGGTTAGAAGGCTCCGTCGGTAATGAGCAGTTCTTC.

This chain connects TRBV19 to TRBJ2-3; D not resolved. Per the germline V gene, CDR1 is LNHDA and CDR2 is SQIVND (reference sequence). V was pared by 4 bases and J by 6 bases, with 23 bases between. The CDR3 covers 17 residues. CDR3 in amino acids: CASSTPRFFESRDTQYF. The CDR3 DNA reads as TGTGCCAGTAGTACCCCCCGTTTTTTTGAGTCCAGGGATACGCAGTATTTT.